One and the same sample provided the 9 T cell receptor beta chains below, sequenced in a study of blood T cell repertoires in COVID-19. Sequencing was performed with immunoSEQ multiplex PCR; in TCRdb, only in-frame clones are kept and a portion is missing. The sample consists of approximately 340,000 clones, roughly nine tenths of them appearing once. The sample comprised PBMCs or T cells enriched from blood (not recorded which). These receptors were collected from a woman aged 35 to 49 who had been exposed to COVID-19.

V is TRBV9 and J is TRBJ1-1; 8 bases are a match to TRBD1. The CDR3 contains 16 residues. Germline trimming cut 3 bases from V and 1 base from J; bases unmatched to any gene: 8. Germline CDR1 reads SGDLS; CDR2 reads YYNGEE. The CDR3 DNA reads TGTGCCAGCAGCGAGGACAGGGAAGGTAGGAACACTGAAGCTTTCTTT. This gives the protein CASSEDREGRNTEAFF.

The rearrangement joins TRBV10-2 to TRBJ1-4; D not resolved. Germline V gene data show CDR1 as WSHSY and CDR2 as SAAADI. The germline V and J ends were trimmed by 3 bases and 6 bases, with 17 bases remaining between them. The CDR3 length is 16 residues. In nucleotides, the CDR3 is TGCGCCAGCAGTGACTTAGCCCCACCGAAGGATGAAAAACTGTTTTTT. Translated, it gives CASSDLAPPKDEKLFF.

The rearrangement links TRBV6-5 to TRBJ2-6, with 7 bases identical to TRBD2. The V gene end was trimmed by 2 bases and the J gene end by 2 bases; junction bases not matched to a gene: 3. The CDR3 covers 16 residues. Germline CDR1 MNHEY, CDR2 SVGAGI. The CDR3 region has the DNA TGTGCCAGCAGTTACACGCGGGGGACTGGGGCCAACGTCCTGACTTTC. Translating gives CASSYTRGTGANVLTF.

The gene calls are TRBV5-1 and TRBJ2-1; unclear D gene. The V gene's germline CDR1 is SGHRS and CDR2 YFSETQ. The CDR3 totals 12 residues. Trimming removed 4 bases from V and 7 bases from J, with 9 bases in between. Here the CDR3 DNA reads TGCGCCAGCAGCCTTGAGCTGAATGAGCAGTTCTTC. Its translation is CASSLELNEQFF.

V usage is TRBV4-1 and J usage is TRBJ1-5; a possible D gene is TRBD1 (6 bases). V was clipped by 2 bases and J by 7 bases, with 18 bases between them. This CDR3 contains 16 residues. Germline loops: CDR1 MGHRA, CDR2 YSYEKL. CDR3 region: CASSQQQGLWGQPQHF. CDR3 coding DNA: TGCGCCAGCAGCCAACAACAGGGTCTCTGGGGCCAGCCCCAGCATTTT.

The chain carries TRBV29-1 and TRBJ2-2; 7 bases match TRBD1. The junction had 11 bases not matched to a gene; V was cut back by 7 bases and J by 6 bases. Germline values: CDR1 SQVTM, CDR2 ANQGSEA. This CDR3 is 14 amino acids long. The CDR3 sequence: CSDPSRQGAGELFF. In DNA form, the CDR3 reads TGCAGCGACCCATCCCGACAGGGAGCCGGGGAGCTGTTTTTT.

This chain uses TRBV29-1 with TRBJ2-7; 11 positions agree with TRBD1. CDR3 size: 15 residues. Germline CDR1 and CDR2: SQVTM and ANQGSEA. After removal of 5 bases from V and 5 bases from J, the junction contained 11 bases not matched to a gene. The CDR3 loop is CSVRVPDRGRDEQYF. The CDR3 region has the DNA TGCAGCGTTAGGGTCCCGGACAGGGGGCGCGACGAGCAGTACTTC.

This clone was detected only once. V and J are TRBV6-2 or TRBV6-3 and TRBJ1-5; D perhaps matches TRBD1 (5 bases). The CDR3 spans 15 residues. The V gene's germline CDR1 is MNHEY and CDR2 SVGEGT. V was pared by 3 bases and J by 2 bases, with 11 bases between. The CDR3 nucleotides are TGTGCCAGCAGTTATCAGGGATCTGGCAATCAGCCCCAGCATTTT. Translated: CASSYQGSGNQPQHF.

The V call is TRBV2, the J call TRBJ2-3, with D perhaps matching TRBD1 (5 bases). The germline CDR1 and CDR2 sequences are SNHLY and FYNNEI. The CDR3 contains 16 residues. Trimming left V 1 base short and J 6 bases short, with 17 bases between. CDR3 in DNA: TGTGCCAGCAGTGAAGGTCCGGGCAGGGTAGGGGATACGCAGTATTTT. This sequence encodes CASSEGPGRVGDTQYF.